The TCR beta chain under discussion was sequenced for a study of T-cell memory formation after mild COVID-19. Trimming took 4 bases from V and 7 from J, leaving 5 bases between them. The CDR3 spans 12 residues. Per the germline V gene, CDR1 is MNHNS and CDR2 is SASEGT. With regard to this clonotype: Its cognate antigen is unknown.

One entry per CDR3 protein, called by TCRdb with MiXCR from the 5' RACE reads. The table shows about 82,000 distinct CDR3 sequences, with 9.5% to 15% occurring only once. Study-wide results and limits: Cross-reactive memory appears to have joined, as suggested by some responding clones showing up in pre-infection memory. Second-wave clones peaking on day 37 lacked confirmed SARS-CoV-2 specificity.

Sequencing was performed on PBMCs or a T cell subset sorted from them (not recorded which). The clonotype originates from a man younger than 30 who had mild COVID-19 (a few samples of this study predate the infection). Cell type and time point are not known. V and J are TRBV6-1 and TRBJ1-6; D is ambiguous. The CDR3: CASSGSNSPLHF. The CDR3 coding sequence is TGTGCCAGCAGTGGGTCGAATTCACCCCTCCACTTT.